A single sample gave rise to the 27 T cell receptor beta chains below, sequenced in a study of blood T cell repertoires in COVID-19. The method was immunoSEQ multiplex PCR; TCRdb's version includes in-frame clones alone and lacks a portion of them. The repertoire holds fewer than 80,000 clones, with more than 80% as singletons. The sequencing sample was made of peripheral blood. These receptors all stem from a human donor in a cohort sampled during active COVID-19.

This clone appeared a few times. The chain is built from TRBV6-4 and TRBJ2-1; D is perhaps TRBD2 (7 bases). The CDR3 runs 15 residues. The V end was cut by 4 bases, the J end by 3 bases, with 13 bases between. CDR1 is MRHNA and CDR2 is SNTAGT in the germline V gene. In nucleotides, the CDR3 is TGTGCCAGCAGTGGAGGGGGGGAAGGCTACAATGAGCAGTTCTTC. Translated, it gives CASSGGGEGYNEQFF.

This clone is classed as medium-sized. This sequence joins TRBV4-3 and TRBJ2-2, with unresolved D. The CDR3 runs 19 residues. Germline V gene data show CDR1 as LGHNA and CDR2 as YSLEER. V dropped 0 bases and J dropped 0 bases, with 17 bases sitting between them. CDR3 sequence: CASSQDWAVVVANTGELFF. The DNA for the CDR3 is TGCGCCAGCAGCCAAGATTGGGCTGTAGTAGTCGCGAACACCGGGGAGCTGTTTTTT.

The chain joins TRBV3-1 (or the pseudogene TRBV3-2) to TRBJ1-1; no firm D call. CDR1 is LGHDT, CDR2 YNNKEL, per germline (reference sequence). Trimming shortened V by 4 bases and J by 4 bases, and 13 bases separated the two germline ends. This CDR3 has 14 residues. The CDR3 is CASSRRYGVTEAFF. DNA for the CDR3: TGTGCCAGCAGCCGCCGGTACGGGGTCACTGAAGCTTTCTTT.

The chain recombines TRBV4-1 with TRBJ1-4; 7 nucleotides align to TRBD1. The germline V gene encodes CDR1 MGHRA and CDR2 YSYEKL. J lost 7 bases, V lost 5 bases, and 10 bases had no gene match. The CDR3 loop spans 15 amino acids. Written as DNA, the CDR3 is TGCGCCAGCAGCTCACAGGGGACGGGTGGTGAAAAACTGTTTTTT. It yields the protein CASSSQGTGGEKLFF.

V gene TRBV6-5 combines with J gene TRBJ1-3; D gene uncertain. Germline V gene lookup returns CDR1 MNHEY and CDR2 SVGAGI. The ends were cut back, 5 bases at V and 2 bases at J, with 13 bases in the middle. CDR3 length: 15 residues. The CDR3 sequence: CASSTSPGTGNTIYF. The CDR3 DNA sequence: TGTGCCAGCAGTACCTCTCCCGGGACTGGAAACACCATATATTTT.

The rearrangement joins TRBV5-1 to TRBJ2-1; 8 bases map to TRBD2. The CDR3 is 15 amino acids. V was pared by 2 bases and J by 8 bases, with 9 bases of the junction left unmatched. Germline CDR1 is SGHRS and CDR2 is YFSETQ. The CDR3 nucleotides read TGCGCCAGCAGCTTCGGGGGGGCCCTAGGAGATGAGCAGTTCTTC. This codes for CASSFGGALGDEQFF.

The chain is built from TRBV9 and TRBJ2-1; 10 bases line up with TRBD1. Trimming took 5 bases from V and 6 from J; bases not matched to a gene: 8. CDR1 and CDR2 (germline): SGDLS, YYNGEE. The length of the CDR3 is 15 residues. The CDR3 spells CASSSFGTGVNEQFF. The CDR3 DNA is TGTGCCAGCAGTTCTTTCGGGACAGGGGTCAATGAGCAGTTCTTC.

V and J are TRBV27 and TRBJ2-1; TRBD2 is a possible D gene (6 bases). The V gene's germline CDR1 is MNHEY and CDR2 SMNVEV (reference sequence). The CDR3 totals 18 residues. V was pared by 2 bases and J by 0 bases, with 17 bases between. The CDR3 DNA follows: TGTGCCAGCAGTTTAGGTGGTGGCGGGACCCTCTCCTACAATGAGCAGTTCTTC. Its translation is CASSLGGGGTLSYNEQFF.

The rearrangement links TRBV29-1 to TRBJ1-1; D is undetermined. Germline CDR1 and CDR2: SQVTM and ANQGSEA. Trimming stripped 7 bases from V and 1 base from J, with 13 bases between. This CDR3 spans 13 amino acids. The CDR3 DNA follows: TGCAGCGCCGGTTCCGGGGAGAACACTGAAGCTTTCTTT. Amino acid sequence: CSAGSGENTEAFF.

With respect to this clone: This specimen includes other DNA sequences encoding the same CDR3. The chain combines TRBV7-2 with TRBJ1-3; the D gene is possibly TRBD1 (5 bases). V lost 4 bases to trimming and J lost 4 bases, with 17 bases between them. Looked up from germline, CDR1 is SGHTA and CDR2 is FQGNSA. This CDR3 contains 16 residues. The CDR3 coding sequence is TGTGCCAGCAGCTGGGGGGTTGGAGGGCGGGGAAACACCATATATTTT. Translation: CASSWGVGGRGNTIYF.

The chain combines TRBV11-2 with TRBJ1-4, with a weak D call TRBD1 (6 bases). The CDR3 sequence is 15 residues long. Trimming took 5 bases from V and 8 from J, leaving 18 bases between them. Germline V gene data show CDR1 as SGHAT and CDR2 as FQNNGV. DNA for the CDR3: TGTGCCAGCAGCCACCGGGACACCCTCTGGGAAAAACTGTTTTTT. It translates to CASSHRDTLWEKLFF.

The chain carries TRBV20-1 and TRBJ1-4; possible D gene TRBD1, 6 bases. The CDR3 covers 15 residues. V lost 3 bases and J 5 bases, leaving 16 bases between the germline ends. Germline lookup yields CDR1 DFQATT and CDR2 SNEGSKA (reference sequence). DNA of the CDR3: TGCAGTGCTAGTTCTACAGGGTCAGGAAATGAAAAACTGTTTTTT. Protein sequence: CSASSTGSGNEKLFF.

The chain couples TRBV6-1 to TRBJ1-5; D uncertain. V gave up 1 base and J gave up 7 bases, with 11 bases separating them. The CDR3 runs to 14 residues. Germline CDR1 MNHNS, CDR2 SASEGT. CDR3 protein: CASSEVPGGQPQHF. The CDR3 coding sequence is TGTGCCAGCAGTGAAGTTCCGGGAGGACAGCCCCAGCATTTT.

The chain couples TRBV5-1 to TRBJ1-6, with no clear D. V dropped 0 bases and J dropped 9 bases, with 16 bases sitting between them. This CDR3 has 16 residues. The V gene's germline CDR1 is SGHRS and CDR2 YFSETQ. CDR3 amino acids: CASSLGTGGLPSPLHF. The CDR3, as DNA: TGCGCCAGCAGCTTGGGTACCGGAGGATTGCCTTCACCCCTCCACTTT.

V and J are TRBV24-1 and TRBJ2-2; 13 nucleotides line up with TRBD2. Germline V gene sequence: CDR1 KGHDR, CDR2 SFDVKD. The CDR3 has 21 amino acids. The ends lost 3 bases at V and 1 base at J; junction bases unmatched: 13. CDR3 DNA sequence: TGTGCCACCAGTGATCCAACAGGGCTTGGACTAGCGGGGGTGAACACCGGGGAGCTGTTTTTT. Its translation is CATSDPTGLGLAGVNTGELFF.

V and J are TRBV6-5 and TRBJ1-4; a possible D gene is TRBD1 (6 bases). CDR1 is MNHEY and CDR2 is SVGAGI in the germline V gene. Trimming took off 7 bases at V and 3 bases at J, with 6 bases between the two ends. This CDR3 spans 12 amino acids. The CDR3 spells CASNRANEKLFF. In DNA form, the CDR3 reads TGTGCCAGCAACAGGGCTAATGAAAAACTGTTTTTT.

This chain links TRBV2 with TRBJ2-1, with D unclear. The CDR3 runs to 11 residues. The germline V and J ends were trimmed by 10 bases and 4 bases, with 8 bases remaining between them. Germline V lookup: CDR1 SNHLY, CDR2 FYNNEI. CDR3 sequence: CATDGYNEQFF. For the CDR3, the DNA is TGTGCCACAGACGGGTACAATGAGCAGTTCTTC.

This chain joins TRBV30 and TRBJ1-1; D is unclear. Trimming removed 1 base from V and 1 base from J, with 7 bases in between. The CDR3 runs 13 residues. CDR1 and CDR2 from the germline V gene are GTSNPN and SVGIG (reference sequence). The CDR3 is CAWSAARNTEAFF. CDR3 nucleotides: TGTGCCTGGAGTGCGGCTAGGAACACTGAAGCTTTCTTT.

V is TRBV18 and J is TRBJ1-1; no firm D call. Germline-derived CDR1 and CDR2 are KGHSH and LQKENI. This CDR3 is built from 16 residues. The V gene lost 0 bases and the J gene lost 0 bases, with 11 bases spanning the gap. In nucleotides, the CDR3 is TGTGCCAGCTCACCACCTATCGTCAGGCTGAACACTGAAGCTTTCTTT. This sequence encodes CASSPPIVRLNTEAFF.

This clone was picked up one time. The chain has TRBV3-1 (or the pseudogene TRBV3-2) and TRBJ2-7, with 9 bases lining up with TRBD2. With V trimmed by 2 bases and J by 0 bases, 17 bases remained unmatched. There are 20 residues in the CDR3. The germline V gene encodes CDR1 LGHDT and CDR2 YNNKEL (reference sequence). The CDR3 reads CASSQPLAGVRSHPSYEQYF. CDR3 DNA: TGTGCCAGCAGCCAACCCTTAGCGGGGGTTCGTTCCCATCCCTCCTACGAGCAGTACTTC.

V and J are TRBV6-5 and TRBJ1-1; D might be TRBD1 (6 bases). V dropped 2 bases and J dropped 6 bases, with 10 bases sitting between them. Germline-derived CDR1 and CDR2 are MNHEY and SVGAGI. The CDR3 is made up of 13 amino acids. The CDR3 bases are TGTGCCAGCAGTTACGGGGGCGGCTCTGAAGCTTTCTTT. Protein product: CASSYGGGSEAFF.

This clone was counted a single time. The rearrangement links TRBV30 to TRBJ1-5; 7 positions agree with TRBD1. After removal of 1 base from V and 6 bases from J, the junction contained 3 bases not matched to a gene. Germline V gene lookup returns CDR1 GTSNPN and CDR2 SVGIG (reference sequence). CDR3 size: 13 residues. The CDR3 is CAWSGQGGQPQHF. The DNA of the CDR3 is TGTGCCTGGAGTGGACAGGGTGGTCAGCCCCAGCATTTT.

The chain recombines TRBV6-2 or TRBV6-3 with TRBJ1-1; D gene unclear. The ends were cut back, 6 bases at V and 4 bases at J, with 18 bases in the middle. The CDR3 consists of 15 residues. Germline-derived CDR1 and CDR2 are MNHEY and SVGEGT. CDR3 sequence reads: CASSTPLSTGTEAFF. CDR3 in DNA: TGTGCCAGCAGCACCCCCCTTTCGACGGGCACTGAAGCTTTCTTT.

The chain combines TRBV18 with TRBJ2-3, with 8 bases identical to TRBD1. The V and J ends lost 6 bases and 6 bases, in that order; junction bases with no gene match: 8. CDR3 length: 14 amino acids. The V gene's germline CDR1 is KGHSH and CDR2 LQKENI. Here the CDR3 DNA reads TGTGCCAGCTCCGGACAGGGAGGTTTGGATACGCAGTATTTT. Its protein is CASSGQGGLDTQYF.

The chain employs TRBV27 and TRBJ2-1, with TRBD2 as a possible D gene (6 bases). The CDR3 loop spans 13 amino acids. Germline lookup yields CDR1 MNHEY and CDR2 SMNVEV (reference sequence). V was trimmed by 10 bases and J by 0 bases, leaving 10 bases between them. The CDR3 region has the DNA TGTGCCACACGGACTAACTCCTACAATGAGCAGTTCTTC. This encodes CATRTNSYNEQFF.

CDR3 DNA: TGTGCCAGCAGTTATCTCGTGAACACCGGGGAGCTGTTTTTT. Residues: CASSYLVNTGELFF. The rearrangement joins TRBV6-2 or TRBV6-3 to TRBJ2-2; D gene unclear. The CDR3 covers 14 residues. V was clipped by 3 bases and J by 1 base, with 6 bases between them. Per the germline V gene, CDR1 is MNHEY and CDR2 is SVGEGT.

This chain joins TRBV9 and TRBJ2-7, with D possibly TRBD2 on 5 matching bases. CDR1 is SGDLS, CDR2 YYNGEE, per germline. The CDR3 runs 14 residues. V lost 0 bases and J lost 0, with 7 bases in between. This CDR3 is CASSVGGFSYEQYF. As DNA, the CDR3 is TGTGCCAGCAGCGTAGGAGGGTTCTCCTACGAGCAGTACTTC.